This T cell receptor (beta chain) derives from a study of regulatory T cells. CDR1 and CDR2 from the germline V gene are MNHNS and SASEGT. Between the trimmed V and J ends, which lost 4 bases and 5 bases, there was a span of 9 bases. The CDR3 runs to 13 residues. A couple of CD3G-deficient patients had more severe autoimmunity; all had some. Patients aged 2 to 39 years had fewer naive and more memory CD4+ and CD8+ T cells. This clone was recorded a few times. What it recognizes is unknown. Regarding the study as a whole: Regulatory T cells showed the strongest V-J pair restriction and V/J gene skewing among patient repertoires. Patient CD8+ T cells trended nonsignificantly toward lower Shannon entropy than control CD8+ cells.

Primers: 52 TRBV forward and 13 TRBJ reverse. The repertoire was sequenced with immunoSEQ multiplex PCR; TCRdb's copy has only in-frame clones and lacks some. Of about 2,000 clones in the sample, roughly 70% are singletons; the top ten hold 33%. The sequence was collected from a person aged 25 to 39 with CD3G deficiency. Specimen: CD8+ T cells sorted from blood. This rearrangement joins TRBV6-1 to TRBJ1-5; D may be TRBD1 (6 bases). In DNA, the CDR3 is TGTGCCAGCAGTGGACAGGCATATCAGCCCCAGCATTTT. Translation: CASSGQAYQPQHF.